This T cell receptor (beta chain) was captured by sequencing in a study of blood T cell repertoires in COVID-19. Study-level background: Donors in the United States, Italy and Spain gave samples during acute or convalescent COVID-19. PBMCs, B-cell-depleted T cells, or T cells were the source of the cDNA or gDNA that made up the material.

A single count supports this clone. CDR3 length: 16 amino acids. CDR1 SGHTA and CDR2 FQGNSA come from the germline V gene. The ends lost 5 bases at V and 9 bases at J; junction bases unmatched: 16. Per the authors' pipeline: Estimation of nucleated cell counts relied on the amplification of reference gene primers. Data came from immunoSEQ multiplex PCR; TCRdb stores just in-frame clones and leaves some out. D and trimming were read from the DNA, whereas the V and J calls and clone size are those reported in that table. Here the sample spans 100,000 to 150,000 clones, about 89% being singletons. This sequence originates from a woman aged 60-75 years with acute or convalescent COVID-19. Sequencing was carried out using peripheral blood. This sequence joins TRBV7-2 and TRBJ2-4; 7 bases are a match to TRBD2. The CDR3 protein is CASSQRRLAEGTIQYF. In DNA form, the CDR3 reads TGTGCCAGCAGCCAGCGGCGGCTAGCGGAGGGCACCATTCAGTACTTC.